These T cell receptor beta chains were read from a single sample in a study of T-cell memory formation after mild COVID-19. Each CDR3 protein is one row after TCRdb ran MiXCR on the 5' RACE reads. The sample shows approximately 480,000 distinct CDR3 sequences, roughly 18% of them seen only once. The specimen sequenced was PBMCs or a T cell subset sorted from them (not recorded which). Every receptor here comes from an adult woman who had mild COVID-19 (a few samples of this study predate the infection). Cell type and time point are not known. CDR3s include the opening cysteine and the closing phenylalanine or tryptophan. The D gene is left open where the match is weak. Size is stated for part of the rows, as once, few or many counts, or as a class when the clone is expanded.

>TRBV7-8|-|TRBJ2-7|-
CASSLVPAYEQYF
TGTGCCAGCAGCTTAGTCCCGGCCTACGAGCAGTACTTC
>TRBV25-1|-|TRBJ2-7|-
CASKGTTVEQYF
TGTGCCAGCAAGGGGACAACCGTCGAGCAGTACTTC
>TRBV6-6|-|TRBJ1-1|few
CASSYSGRRVGGTEAFF
TGTGCCAGCAGTTACTCTGGACGCAGGGTAGGAGGCACTGAAGCTTTCTTT
>TRBV20-1|-|TRBJ1-1|once
CSARDGGRKIEAFF
TGCAGTGCTAGAGATGGAGGACGCAAGATCGAAGCTTTCTTT
>TRBV18|-|TRBJ2-7|-
CASSRQPAYEQYF
TGTGCCAGCTCAAGGCAGCCAGCCTACGAGCAGTACTTC
>TRBV11-2|TRBD1|TRBJ1-5|few
CASSEGQGIYQPQHF
TGTGCCAGCAGCGAAGGACAGGGAATCTATCAGCCCCAGCATTTT
>TRBV5-1|TRBD2|TRBJ2-7|few
CASSLGLAGSPYEQYF
TGCGCCAGCAGCTTGGGACTAGCGGGTTCCCCCTACGAGCAGTACTTC
>TRBV27|-|TRBJ1-1|-
CASSLRMASTGAFF
TGTGCCAGCAGTTTACGGATGGCCTCCACCGGGGCTTTCTTT
>TRBV6-4|TRBD2|TRBJ2-1|few
CASSERAGLGNNEQFF
TGTGCCAGCAGTGAACGCGCGGGACTAGGCAACAATGAGCAGTTCTTC
>TRBV12-3/TRBV12-4|-|TRBJ2-5|few
CASSFPGVQETQYF
TGTGCCAGCAGTTTCCCGGGTGTCCAAGAGACCCAGTACTTC